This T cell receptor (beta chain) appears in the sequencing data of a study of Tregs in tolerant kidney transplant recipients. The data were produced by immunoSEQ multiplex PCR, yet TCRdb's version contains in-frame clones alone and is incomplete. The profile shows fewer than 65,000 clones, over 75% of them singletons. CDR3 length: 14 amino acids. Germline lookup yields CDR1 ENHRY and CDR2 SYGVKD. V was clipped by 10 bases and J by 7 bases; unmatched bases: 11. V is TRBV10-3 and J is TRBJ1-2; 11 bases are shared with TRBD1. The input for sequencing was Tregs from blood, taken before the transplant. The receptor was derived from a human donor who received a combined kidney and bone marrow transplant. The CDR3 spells CATYNTGTGGGYTF. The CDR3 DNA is TGTGCCACCTATAACACCGGGACAGGGGGTGGCTACACCTTC.